This TCR beta chain emerged from a study of PD-1 blockade in classical Hodgkin lymphoma. Trimming stripped 0 bases from V and 7 bases from J, with 15 bases between. The CDR3 loop spans 15 amino acids. The V gene's germline CDR1 is MGHRA and CDR2 YSYEKL. Each patient relapsed following autologous stem cell transplantation, and prior brentuximab vedotin exposure differed. Out of thawed PBMCs, magnetic negative selection purified CD4+ T cells. To note about this clone: Antigen: not known.

General study results and limits: CD8+ TCR diversity did not rise significantly by C4D1, unlike CD4+. Healthy donors reportedly exceeded newly diagnosed patients in baseline TCR diversity. With respect to the repertoire differences, their causes, possibly disease activity or prior therapy, remain undefined. Newly diagnosed patients had diversity similar to the baseline diversity of complete responders.

The data were produced by immunoSEQ multiplex PCR, yet TCRdb's version contains in-frame clones alone and is incomplete. This sample has about 27,000 clones; over 60% occur once, and the top ten carry more than 2%. This material consisted of CD4+ T cells from blood, taken at baseline. The chain joins TRBV4-1 to TRBJ1-2, with D possibly matching TRBD1 (5 bases). The sequence was obtained from a human donor with classical Hodgkin lymphoma. The CDR3 nucleotides read TGCGCCAGCAGCCAAGAGGGGCAGGGAAGTTTTGGCTACACCTTC. This encodes CASSQEGQGSFGYTF.